Below, 5 T cell receptor beta chains from the same sample are listed, as sequenced in a study of T-cell memory formation after mild COVID-19. TCRdb fed the 5' RACE reads into MiXCR, producing one record per CDR3 protein. The profile shows roughly 480,000 distinct CDR3 sequences, 20% to 25% of them singletons. What was sequenced was PBMCs or a T cell subset sorted from them (not recorded which). The source of these receptors is an adult woman who had mild COVID-19 (a few samples of this study predate the infection). Cell type and time point are not known.

This clonotype was found a few times. The genes are TRBV12-3 or TRBV12-4 and TRBJ2-3; 8 nucleotides match TRBD1. V gave up 8 bases and J gave up 2 bases; unmatched junction bases: 9. The CDR3 runs to 15 residues. CDR3 in DNA: TGTGCCAGCGAGAGACAGGGGTCAAACACAGATACGCAGTATTTT. It is translated as CASERQGSNTDTQYF.

The chain uses TRBV9 and TRBJ2-3; TRBD1 might be the D (6 bases). V was cut by 8 bases and J by 6 bases, with 10 bases left in between. CDR1 is SGDLS and CDR2 is YYNGEE in the germline V gene. This CDR3 spans 11 amino acids. In nucleotides, the CDR3 is TGTGCCAGTCAGGGGCTGGATACGCAGTATTTT. As protein: CASQGLDTQYF.

The chain has TRBV19 and TRBJ1-1; D might be TRBD1 (6 bases). V lost 7 bases and J 5 bases, leaving 14 bases between the germline ends. Looked up from germline, CDR1 is LNHDA and CDR2 is SQIVND (reference sequence). The CDR3 has 13 amino acids. As DNA, the CDR3 is TGTGCCAGTAAAAAGGGGGGTTGGACTGAAGCTTTCTTT. This translates into CASKKGGWTEAFF.

This clonotype appeared a few times. The chain carries TRBV7-9 and TRBJ2-7; D possibly matches TRBD1 or TRBD2 (5 bases each). Trimming left V 5 bases short and J 6 bases short, with 23 bases between. Germline V gene sequence: CDR1 SEHNR, CDR2 FQNEAQ (reference sequence). The length of the CDR3 is 16 residues. CDR3 DNA sequence: TGTGCCAGCAGCCTTGCAGGGTTGGGGACCCTCGCCGAGCAGTACTTC. Translation gives CASSLAGLGTLAEQYF.

This rearrangement joins TRBV7-9 to TRBJ1-4; possible D gene TRBD1, 5 bases. CDR3 length equals 14 residues. CDR1 is SEHNR and CDR2 is FQNEAQ in the germline V gene (reference sequence). V was clipped by 2 bases and J by 8 bases, with 12 bases between them. DNA of the CDR3: TGTGCCAGCAGCTTACCAGCGGGGGGGGAAAAACTGTTTTTT. Translated: CASSLPAGGEKLFF.